This TCR beta chain was recorded in a study of T cells in Graves' hyperthyroidism and ophthalmopathy. This clonotype has more than one count but fewer than ten. V was trimmed by 6 bases and J by 6 bases, leaving 17 bases between them. Germline V gives CDR1 MNHNS, CDR2 SASEGT. The CDR3 runs 15 residues. The TCR beta CDR3 regions underwent amplification using RNA transcripts as the source. Initially, a first-round RT-PCR of the TCR CDR3 employed the HTBI primer set. TCRdb used MiXCR to reprocess the multiplex PCR reads, holding one entry per CDR3 protein. This table holds fewer than 350,000 distinct CDR3 sequences, approximately 18% found once. Used for diagnoses were clinical symptoms, serum thyroxine and TRAb, thyroid ultrasound and orbital computed tomography.

V usage is TRBV6-1 and J usage is TRBJ2-2; D may be TRBD1 or TRBD2 (6 bases each). Input material: blood. The sequence came from a woman between 45 and 65 years old with Graves' hyperthyroidism. The CDR3 DNA follows: TGTGCCAGCAGAGAGGGGGGAGATTCCGCCGGGGAGCTGTTTTTT. Amino acid sequence: CASREGGDSAGELFF.